This T cell receptor (beta chain) is drawn from a study of graft-versus-host responses after intestinal transplantation. Points from the study as a whole: Declines in HvG clones occurring early post-transplant were associated with peak circulating GvH clone levels. Detected in recipient marrow were GvH clones, some of which were first observed in ileum or blood.

From germline, CDR1 is LNHDA and CDR2 SQIVND (reference sequence). The trim removed 7 bases at V and 5 bases at J, leaving 6 bases unmatched. The CDR3 sequence is 13 residues long. Irradiated, violet-dye-labeled stimulators (around 200,000) were plated alongside around 200,000 CFSE-labeled responders. Dividing CFSE-low CD3+CD4+ and CD3+CD8+ responders were isolated by sorting after the reaction. By sample fraction, this clone is medium-sized (0.01 to 0.1%). Assay used: immunoSEQ multiplex PCR; TCRdb lists only in-frame clones, some missing. The table records about 14,000 clones, roughly 30% of them present only once.

The TCR comes from a human patient who received an intestinal transplant. The specimen was alloreactive CD4+ T cells from a mixed lymphocyte reaction culture, collected before intestinal transplant. Sample subset: CFSE-low proliferating T cells sorted from roughly six-day pre-transplant mixed lymphocyte reaction (GvH or HvG direction). This chain joins TRBV19 and TRBJ2-5, with 8 bases lining up with TRBD2. The CDR3 sequence: CASTGGGRETQYF. The CDR3 DNA reads TGTGCCAGTACAGGAGGCGGGAGGGAGACCCAGTACTTC.